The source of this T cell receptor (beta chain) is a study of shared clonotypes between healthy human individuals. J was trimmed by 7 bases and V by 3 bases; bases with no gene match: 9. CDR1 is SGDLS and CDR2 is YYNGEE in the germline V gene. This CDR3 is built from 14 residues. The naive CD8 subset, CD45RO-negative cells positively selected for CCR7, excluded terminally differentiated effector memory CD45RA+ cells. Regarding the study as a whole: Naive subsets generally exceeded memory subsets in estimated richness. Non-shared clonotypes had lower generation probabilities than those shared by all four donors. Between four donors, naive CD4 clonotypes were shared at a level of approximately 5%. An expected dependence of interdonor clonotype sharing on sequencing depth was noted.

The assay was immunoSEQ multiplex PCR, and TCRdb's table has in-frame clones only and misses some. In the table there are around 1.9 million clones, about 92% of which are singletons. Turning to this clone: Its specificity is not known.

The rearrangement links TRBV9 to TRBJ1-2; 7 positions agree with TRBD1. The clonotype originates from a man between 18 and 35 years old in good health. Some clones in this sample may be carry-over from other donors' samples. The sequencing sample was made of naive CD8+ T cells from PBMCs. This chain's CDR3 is CASSGQGQAFGYTF. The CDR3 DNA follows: TGTGCCAGCAGCGGACAGGGCCAGGCGTTTGGCTACACCTTC.